These 18 T cell receptor beta chains came from one sample sequenced in a study of shared clonotypes between healthy human individuals (TCRdb year 2020). Library creation used the immunoSEQ multiplex PCR assay. TCRdb mirrors the immuneACCESS table, restricted to in-frame sequences. Some clones are absent from its copies; in checked studies, under half trace to an unresolved V gene, and the reason for the others is unknown. Here the sample has hundreds of thousands of clones; almost 97% occur a single time. The ten top clones hold about 0.057% of the sample. The sequenced material came from naive CD4+ T cells sorted from blood. The cell subset or site label corresponds to: CD45RA+ positively selected. These receptor sequences come from a woman aged 30 to 39 in good health.

The chain is built from TRBV7-9 and TRBJ2-7; D might be TRBD1 (6 bases). The V end lost 10 bases, the J end lost 1 base, and 8 bases lay between the germline ends. Per the germline V gene, CDR1 is SEHNR and CDR2 is FQNEAQ (reference sequence). The CDR3 length is 11 residues. CDR3 in DNA: TGTGCCACCCAGGGGTCCTACGAGCAGTACTTC. Translation gives CATQGSYEQYF.

This chain joins TRBV19 and TRBJ2-1, with D maybe TRBD2 (5 bases). The CDR3 has 15 amino acids. Trimming stripped 8 bases from V and 0 bases from J, with 14 bases between. The germline V gene encodes CDR1 LNHDA and CDR2 SQIVND (reference sequence). The DNA for the CDR3 is TGTGCCAGTCGACCAAGCGGTATCTCCTACAATGAGCAGTTCTTC. It yields the protein CASRPSGISYNEQFF.

The CDR3 DNA sequence: TGTGCCAGCAGCCCACAGACCGGGCTTGGGCGGTTCTTC. Protein sequence: CASSPQTGLGRFF. The chain has TRBV11-2 and TRBJ2-1; D not certain. This CDR3 has 13 amino acids. V was cut by 5 bases and J by 15 bases, with 20 bases left in between. Germline V gives CDR1 SGHAT, CDR2 FQNNGV. Using reference TRBV11-2 and TRBJ2-1 for the parts outside the CDR3, the full variable domain is EAGVAQSPRYKIIEKRQSVAFWCNPISGHATLYWYQQILGQGPKLLIQFQNNGVVDDSQLPKDRFSAERLKGVDSTLKIQPAKLEDSAVYLCASSPQTGLGRFFGPGTRLTVL.

The CDR3 DNA reads TGTGCCACCAGCATCCGTAGCGGGAGTAACACAGATACGCAGTATTTT. Protein sequence: CATSIRSGSNTDTQYF. The rearrangement uses TRBV15 and TRBJ2-3; 9 bases line up with TRBD2. The V gene end was trimmed by 4 bases and the J gene end by 2 bases; junction bases not matched to a gene: 7. CDR1 is LNHNV, CDR2 YYDKDF, per germline (reference sequence). The CDR3 covers 16 residues.

This CDR3 is CASSVGQGTYGYTF. The CDR3 nucleotides read TGTGCCAGCAGTGTAGGACAGGGCACTTATGGCTACACCTTC. The chain combines TRBV27 with TRBJ1-2; 8 bases agree with TRBD1. Germline values: CDR1 MNHEY, CDR2 SMNVEV (reference sequence). Trimming cost V 5 bases and J 5 bases; bases outside gene matches: 7. The CDR3 sequence is 14 residues long.

The J gene is TRBJ1-2, the V gene TRBV27, with 9 bases lining up with TRBD1. Trimming removed 6 bases from V and 7 bases from J; junction bases left unmatched: 6. CDR3 size: 13 residues. CDR1 is MNHEY and CDR2 is SMNVEV in the germline V gene (reference sequence). In DNA, the CDR3 is TGTGCCAGCAGGCTGACAGGGGGGGGTGGCTACACCTTC. Translating gives CASRLTGGGGYTF.

V is TRBV7-6 and J is TRBJ1-2, with 12 bases matching TRBD1. Trimming at V came to 2 bases and at J to 8 bases, leaving 6 bases not matched to a gene. The CDR3 length is 15 residues. Germline-derived CDR1 and CDR2 are SGHVS and FNYEAQ. CDR3 sequence (DNA): TGTGCCAGCAGCTTACCGGGACAGGGGGCTCGAGGCTACACCTTC. This encodes CASSLPGQGARGYTF.

The chain recombines TRBV10-3 with TRBJ1-5; D call uncertain. CDR1 and CDR2 from the germline V gene are ENHRY and SYGVKD. V shed 2 bases and J shed 5 bases, with 7 bases lying between them. This CDR3 contains 13 residues. Here the CDR3 reads CAISEGQHQPQHF. The CDR3 region has the DNA TGTGCCATCAGTGAGGGGCAGCATCAGCCCCAGCATTTT.

This rearrangement joins TRBV27 to TRBJ1-1; the D gene is possibly TRBD1 (5 bases). The V gene's germline CDR1 is MNHEY and CDR2 SMNVEV (reference sequence). V was cut by 5 bases and J by 3 bases, with 13 bases left in between. CDR3 length: 14 amino acids. The CDR3 DNA reads TGTGCCAGCAGTCCAAGAAACAGGTACACTGAAGCTTTCTTT. This codes for CASSPRNRYTEAFF.

This rearrangement joins TRBV28 to TRBJ2-1; unclear D gene. Germline assignment: CDR1 MDHEN and CDR2 SYDVKM. V dropped 10 bases and J dropped 7 bases, with 17 bases sitting between them. The CDR3 sequence is 13 residues long. CDR3: CATQLTLENEQFF. The CDR3 DNA reads TGTGCCACCCAGCTGACTTTGGAGAATGAGCAGTTCTTC.

The rearrangement joins TRBV20-1 to TRBJ2-1; D unresolved. This CDR3 has 11 amino acids. V was cut by 5 bases and J by 3 bases, with 5 bases left in between. CDR1 is DFQATT and CDR2 is SNEGSKA in the germline V gene (reference sequence). CDR3 sequence (DNA): TGCAGTGCTGCCTACTACAATGAGCAGTTCTTC. This encodes CSAAYYNEQFF.

This clone was observed once. The V call is TRBV19, the J call TRBJ2-2; 9 positions agree with TRBD2. CDR1 and CDR2 (germline): LNHDA, SQIVND (reference sequence). V shed 7 bases, J shed 3 bases, and the junction held 6 bases outside the gene matches. The CDR3 runs 15 residues. The CDR3 DNA sequence: TGTGCCAGTACGGCGGGAGGGCCGGACACCGGGGAGCTGTTTTTT. Translating gives CASTAGGPDTGELFF.

The V and J genes are TRBV27 and TRBJ2-7; 10 nucleotides line up with TRBD2. This CDR3 contains 13 residues. V shed 6 bases, J shed 7 bases, and the junction held 6 bases outside the gene matches. The V gene's germline CDR1 is MNHEY and CDR2 SMNVEV (reference sequence). The CDR3 reads CASSLAGVGEQYF. CDR3 nucleotides: TGTGCCAGCAGCCTAGCGGGAGTAGGAGAGCAGTACTTC.

The genes are TRBV11-2 and TRBJ1-4; D gene uncertain. Trimming removed 3 bases at V and 4 bases at J, with 6 bases between. The CDR3 is 13 residues long. CDR1 is SGHAT, CDR2 FQNNGV, per germline. CDR3 sequence reads: CASSFSVNEKLFF. The CDR3 region has the DNA TGTGCCAGCAGCTTCTCAGTTAATGAAAAACTGTTTTTT.

V and J are TRBV4-1 and TRBJ2-2; 8 bases match TRBD1. This CDR3 is 16 amino acids long. V lost 1 base and J lost 5; bases outside the gene matches: 6. Per the germline V gene, CDR1 is MGHRA and CDR2 is YSYEKL. In DNA, the CDR3 is TGCGCCAGCAGCCAAGCAGGGGGCGTTCAGACCGGGGAGCTGTTTTTT. Translation: CASSQAGGVQTGELFF.

The chain uses TRBV5-1 and TRBJ2-1; 9 bases are shared with TRBD2. The germline CDR1 and CDR2 sequences are SGHRS and YFSETQ. The CDR3 loop spans 14 amino acids. V trimming: 6 bases; J trimming: 4 bases; junction bases outside the gene matches: 5. The CDR3 loop reads CASTLREGYNEQFF. In nucleotides, the CDR3 is TGCGCCAGCACTCTGCGGGAGGGGTACAATGAGCAGTTCTTC.

This chain links TRBV19 with TRBJ1-2; D possibly corresponds to TRBD1 (6 bases). The germline gives CDR1 LNHDA, CDR2 SQIVND (reference sequence). The length of the CDR3 is 15 residues. Deletions cut 3 bases from V and 8 bases from J, with 19 bases between. DNA of the CDR3: TGTGCCAGTAGTATCGACCGGGATCGGCAGGGGGGCTACACCTTC. It yields the protein CASSIDRDRQGGYTF.

The V call is TRBV5-1, the J call TRBJ2-7, with TRBD1 identical over 9 bases. Germline V CDR1 and CDR2: SGHRS, YFSETQ. The CDR3 has 15 amino acids. Trimming took 3 bases from V and 3 from J; bases not matched to a gene: 7. This CDR3 is CASSYAGQGFYEQYF. The DNA of the CDR3 is TGCGCCAGCAGCTACGCGGGACAGGGATTCTACGAGCAGTACTTC.